This T cell receptor beta chain was recorded in a study of Graves' ophthalmopathy and Graves' hyperthyroidism. This clonotype was seen a few times. Amplification targeted the TCR beta CDR3 regions, with RNA transcripts as the source material. HTBI primers were employed in first-round RT-PCR, then a second-round multiplex PCR followed. TCRdb called the multiplex PCR reads again in MiXCR, with one record for every CDR3 protein. The repertoire holds about 1.1 million distinct CDR3 sequences, with about 35% as singletons. Sequenced: peripheral blood or thyroid tissue (not recorded which). This clonotype was obtained from an adult man with Graves' hyperthyroidism.

CDR3 DNA sequence: TGCAGGGATGACACAGATACGCAGTATTTT. It encodes CRDDTDTQYF. The rearrangement joins TRBV29-1 to TRBJ2-3; D ambiguous. The CDR3 runs to 10 residues. The germline V gene encodes CDR1 SQVTM and CDR2 ANQGSEA.